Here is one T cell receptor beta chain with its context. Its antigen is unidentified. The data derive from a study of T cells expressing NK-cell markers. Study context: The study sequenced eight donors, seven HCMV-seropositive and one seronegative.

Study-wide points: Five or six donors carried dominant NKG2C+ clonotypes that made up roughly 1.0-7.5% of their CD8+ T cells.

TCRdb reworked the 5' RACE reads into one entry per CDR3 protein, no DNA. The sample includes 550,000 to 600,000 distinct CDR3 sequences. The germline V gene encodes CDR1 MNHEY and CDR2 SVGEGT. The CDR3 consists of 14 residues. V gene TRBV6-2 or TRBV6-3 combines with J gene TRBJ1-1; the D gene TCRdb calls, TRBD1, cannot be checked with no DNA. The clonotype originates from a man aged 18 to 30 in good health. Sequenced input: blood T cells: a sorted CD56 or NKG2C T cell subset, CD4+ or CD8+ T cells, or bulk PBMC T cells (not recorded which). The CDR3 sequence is CASREGGYGTEAFF.